Described below is a single T cell receptor beta chain sequence and its context. The data were obtained in a study of blood T cell repertoires in COVID-19. Study background: COVID-19 samples collected from the United States, Italy and Spain covered acute and convalescent phases. Sources were T cells, B-cell-depleted T cells, or PBMCs; the material itself was cDNA or gDNA.

The CDR3 consists of 15 residues. Between the trimmed V and J ends, which lost 2 bases and 1 base, there was a span of 8 bases. Germline CDR1 and CDR2: SGHTA and FQGNSA. Study processing details: Amplification of reference gene primers was used by the study to estimate nucleated cell counts. The data were produced by immunoSEQ multiplex PCR, yet TCRdb's version contains in-frame clones alone and is incomplete. V and J calls and clone size are as listed in that table; D and trimming were resolved from the DNA. The data hold 56,000 or so clones, with around 90% observed a single time. V and J are TRBV7-2 and TRBJ1-4; D ambiguous. Sequencing was done on a sample of peripheral blood. The receptor was isolated from a woman older than 75 with active COVID-19. For the CDR3, the DNA is TGTGCCAGCAGCTTAAATTCCCTAACTAATGAAAAACTGTTTTTT. Protein product: CASSLNSLTNEKLFF.